These 4 T cell receptor beta chains came from one sample sequenced in a study of T cells in Graves' hyperthyroidism and ophthalmopathy. Amplified regions were TCR beta CDR3 sequences from RNA transcripts. With the HTBI primer set, the TCR CDR3 went through a first round of RT-PCR. TCRdb itself ran the multiplex PCR reads through MiXCR, one entry per CDR3 protein. The table lists approximately 610,000 distinct CDR3 sequences, roughly a sixth of them singletons. The source material was blood. These receptor sequences come from a woman under 30 with Graves' hyperthyroidism.

This chain joins TRBV20-1 and TRBJ1-1; D ambiguous. Germline-derived CDR1 and CDR2 are DFQATT and SNEGSKA (reference sequence). The V end lost 0 bases, the J end lost 7 bases, and 15 bases lay between the germline ends. This CDR3 comprises 14 residues. This CDR3 reads CSARDAGNPGEAFF. The CDR3 DNA is TGCAGTGCTAGAGATGCGGGGAATCCGGGTGAAGCTTTCTTT.

This clonotype was observed a few times. The genes are TRBV18 and TRBJ2-1, with D perhaps matching TRBD2 (5 bases). The CDR3 is 15 residues long. V was shortened by 3 bases and J by 5 bases, with 14 bases between the two germline ends. Germline loops: CDR1 KGHSH, CDR2 LQKENI. The DNA for the CDR3 is TGTGCCAGCTCACCGAAACAGCGGAGTAACAATGAGCAGTTCTTC. It yields the protein CASSPKQRSNNEQFF.

This clonotype was seen ten or more times. The V gene is TRBV20-1, the J gene TRBJ2-7; D remains ambiguous. V lost 4 bases and J 0 bases, leaving 7 bases between the germline ends. Germline lookup yields CDR1 DFQATT and CDR2 SNEGSKA (reference sequence). This CDR3 region has 12 residues. CDR3 nucleotide sequence: TGCAGTGCTAAGCAGCCCTCCTACGAGCAGTACTTC. Translated: CSAKQPSYEQYF.

This clonotype was observed many times. The V gene is TRBV12-3 or TRBV12-4, the J gene TRBJ2-7, with TRBD1 matching 9 bases. Germline trimming cut 5 bases from V and 3 bases from J; bases unmatched to any gene: 11. The length of the CDR3 is 16 residues. DNA for the CDR3: TGTGCCAGCAGTCTTTCCGGGACAGGGATTGTCTACGAGCAGTACTTC. Amino acids: CASSLSGTGIVYEQYF.